The text below deals with one T cell receptor beta chain. Its antigen remains unidentified. These data are taken from a study of cytomegalovirus exposure and HLA in healthy donors. Study results and caveats: Most sequenced TCRs were rare (though some public TCRs occurred in many donors).

The repertoire was sequenced with immunoSEQ multiplex PCR; TCRdb's copy has only in-frame clones and lacks some. In the table there are more than 300,000 clones, roughly 89% of which are singletons. It was the approximately 130-subject validation cohort, separate from the roughly 700-subject first cohort, to which the donors belonged. CDR3 length: 15 residues. The germline V gene encodes CDR1 SGHTA and CDR2 FQGTGA. With 5 bases removed from V and 6 bases from J, the gap between germline ends came to 17 bases. The genes are TRBV7-3 and TRBJ1-5; D is possibly TRBD1 (5 bases). The clonotype was recovered from a woman under 30 in good health and CMV-seronegative. The sample taken for sequencing was PBMCs. This CDR3 is CASSPPGRGAQPQHF. The CDR3 DNA reads TGTGCCAGCAGCCCGCCGGGGAGGGGCGCTCAGCCCCAGCATTTT.